This entry is about one T cell receptor beta chain. The CDR3 end is not reached by the read, which stops 3 residues before it; the germline J gene fills it in. This sample stems from a study of T cells in women clearing cervical HPV infection. Study context: Cases: HPV16-related CIN3 or worse on histology, a couple of invasive cancers.

This CDR3 is 13 amino acids long. V was shortened by 6 bases and J by 3 bases, with 13 bases between the two germline ends. From germline, CDR1 is SGHTS and CDR2 YDEGEE. Here immunoSEQ multiplex PCR was the method, and the copy in TCRdb shows in-frame clones only, minus some. Its listing shows 25,000 to 35,000 clones. The sequencing input was blood buffy coat. This sequence was found in a woman between 18 and 75 years old with a cervical HPV16 infection that either progressed to CIN3+ or cleared (not recorded which). V and J are TRBV5-8 and TRBJ2-7; weak D call: TRBD1 (6 bases). Incomplete CDR3 DNA: TGTGCCAGCACTAGGGGGAACTACTACGAG. Amino acid sequence: CASTRGNYYE. The whole CDR3 is CASTRGNYYEQYF.